This is a list of T cell receptor beta chains from one sample in a study of blood T cell repertoires in COVID-19. TCRdb keeps only in-frame clones here, not all; method: immunoSEQ multiplex PCR. This sample has 270,000 or so clones, with approximately 89% found just once. Sequenced: PBMCs or T cells enriched from blood (not recorded which). The receptor source for this set is a young woman who had recovered from COVID-19. Each CDR3 is given with its conserved first and last residue. The D gene is left open where the match is weak. Some rows mark clone size as missing; the rest say once, few, many or name a class of expanded clone.

D	V	J	size	DNA	CDR3
NA	TRBV13	TRBJ1-1	NA	TGTGCCAGCAGCCCGCCAGTCACTGAAGCTTTCTTT	CASSPPVTEAFF
TRBD2	TRBV2	TRBJ2-5	NA	TGTGCCAGCAGTCCCAGGGCGGGAGAGCGAGAGACCCAGTACTTC	CASSPRAGERETQYF
NA	TRBV6-5	TRBJ1-3	NA	TGTGCCAGCAACGAAGGGGGAATTGGAAACACCATATATTTT	CASNEGGIGNTIYF
NA	TRBV4-1	TRBJ2-1	NA	TGCGCCAGCAGCCAAAATACAGCAGTCTACAATGAGCAGTTCTTC	CASSQNTAVYNEQFF
NA	TRBV5-6	TRBJ1-5	many	TGTGCCAGCACCTCTTGGGGGGGGGAAGTATCTCAGCCCCAGCATTTT	CASTSWGGEVSQPQHF
NA	TRBV28	TRBJ1-1	NA	TGTGCCAGCAGTTACAACAGGGTTTCTGAAGCTTTCTTT	CASSYNRVSEAFF
TRBD2	TRBV19	TRBJ2-1	NA	TGTGCCAGTAGTACTAGCGGGGGGGCCAATGAGCAGTTCTTC	CASSTSGGANEQFF
TRBD2	TRBV27	TRBJ2-3	once	TGTGCCAGCAGTTTATTTCTAGCGGGAGGGGTGGTAGATACGCAGTATTTT	CASSLFLAGGVVDTQYF
NA	TRBV19	TRBJ1-1	few	TGTGCGGCCCCGGCCGCGGGGCCCACTGAAGCTTTCTTT	CAAPAAGPTEAFF
NA	TRBV21-1	TRBJ2-2	NA	TGTGCCAGCAGCACCCCTAGCGGGGGCCTGCCGAGGGCCGGGGAGCTGTTTTTT	CASSTPSGGLPRAGELFF